The rows below give T cell receptor beta chains drawn from one sample of a study of blood T cells in healthy people across ages. TCRdb ran MiXCR on the 5' RACE reads and lists one entry per CDR3 protein. The top ten hold 7.9% of the sample, which has about 1,400,000 distinct CDR3 sequences, about 40% seen once. Sequencing was done on a sample of blood. These receptors all stem from a young woman in good health. CDR3s include the opening cysteine and the closing phenylalanine or tryptophan. Each record gives: J gene, clone size, V gene, D gene, CDR3 protein, CDR3 DNA. A D gene is named only where the DNA matches it firmly. Part of the rows lack a size; the others show once, few, many or a class for expanded clones.

J gene: TRBJ2-4; clone size: -; V gene: TRBV7-2; D gene: TRBD2; CDR3 protein: CASSLNSGPGQYF; CDR3 DNA: TGTGCCAGCAGCTTAAATAGCGGGCCTGGGCAGTACTTC
J gene: TRBJ2-5; clone size: -; V gene: TRBV3-1; D gene: TRBD2; CDR3 protein: CASSQVAGGGREQYF; CDR3 DNA: TGTGCCAGCAGCCAGGTAGCGGGAGGCGGTCGAGAGCAGTACTTC
J gene: TRBJ2-3; clone size: -; V gene: TRBV12-5; D gene: TRBD1; CDR3 protein: CASVNTGTGGLSTDTQYF; CDR3 DNA: TGTGCTAGTGTTAATACCGGGACAGGGGGCCTAAGCACAGATACGCAGTATTTT
J gene: TRBJ1-6; clone size: -; V gene: TRBV29-1; D gene: -; CDR3 protein: CSVGDPGSPLHF; CDR3 DNA: TGCAGCGTCGGCGATCCGGGATCACCCCTCCACTTT
J gene: TRBJ2-7; clone size: -; V gene: TRBV20-1; D gene: -; CDR3 protein: CSAPSRRLYNEQYF; CDR3 DNA: TGCAGTGCCCCCTCCCGGAGACTATACAATGAGCAGTACTTC
J gene: TRBJ1-4; clone size: few; V gene: TRBV10-3; D gene: TRBD1; CDR3 protein: CAISLTHGTGNEKLFF; CDR3 DNA: TGTGCCATCAGCTTAACACACGGGACAGGGAATGAAAAACTGTTTTTT
J gene: TRBJ2-7; clone size: -; V gene: TRBV7-9; D gene: -; CDR3 protein: CASSSPDWGLKGEQYF; CDR3 DNA: TGTGCCAGCAGCTCACCGGACTGGGGGTTAAAAGGGGAGCAGTACTTC
J gene: TRBJ2-7; clone size: -; V gene: TRBV9; D gene: -; CDR3 protein: CASSPGGGESYEQYF; CDR3 DNA: TGTGCCAGCAGCCCAGGGGGAGGGGAATCCTACGAGCAGTACTTC
J gene: TRBJ2-1; clone size: -; V gene: TRBV20-1; D gene: -; CDR3 protein: CSARGHAGFSYNEQFF; CDR3 DNA: TGCAGTGCTAGGGGCCACGCGGGGTTCTCCTACAATGAGCAGTTCTTC
J gene: TRBJ2-2; clone size: once; V gene: TRBV7-2; D gene: -; CDR3 protein: CASSPSGANPGELFF; CDR3 DNA: TGTGCCAGCAGCCCTAGTGGCGCGAACCCCGGGGAGCTGTTTTTT
J gene: TRBJ2-3; clone size: many; V gene: TRBV10-3; D gene: TRBD2; CDR3 protein: CAIRLAGEDTQYF; CDR3 DNA: TGTGCCATACGACTAGCGGGGGAAGATACGCAGTATTTT
J gene: TRBJ2-6; clone size: few; V gene: TRBV11-2; D gene: -; CDR3 protein: CASSRGASGANVLTF; CDR3 DNA: TGTGCCAGCAGCCGGGGGGCTTCCGGGGCCAACGTCCTGACTTTC
J gene: TRBJ2-1; clone size: few; V gene: TRBV4-2; D gene: -; CDR3 protein: CASSQDLDASYNEQFF; CDR3 DNA: TGTGCCAGCAGCCAAGATTTAGACGCCTCCTACAATGAGCAGTTCTTC
J gene: TRBJ1-2; clone size: few; V gene: TRBV3-1; D gene: -; CDR3 protein: CASSQVGEYGYTF; CDR3 DNA: TGTGCCAGCAGCCAAGTAGGGGAATATGGCTACACCTTC
J gene: TRBJ2-7; clone size: -; V gene: TRBV5-1; D gene: TRBD1; CDR3 protein: CASSVGRQGIEQYF; CDR3 DNA: TGCGCCAGCAGCGTGGGGCGACAGGGTATCGAGCAGTACTTC
J gene: TRBJ1-1; clone size: few; V gene: TRBV12-3/TRBV12-4; D gene: -; CDR3 protein: CASKLNVNTEAFF; CDR3 DNA: TGTGCCAGCAAACTGAACGTGAACACTGAAGCTTTCTTT
J gene: TRBJ2-1; clone size: -; V gene: TRBV20-1; D gene: -; CDR3 protein: CSASPGHTYEQFF; CDR3 DNA: TGCAGTGCTTCCCCGGGACACACGTACGAGCAGTTCTTC
J gene: TRBJ1-1; clone size: -; V gene: TRBV18; D gene: -; CDR3 protein: CASSPVGAGNTGAFF; CDR3 DNA: TGTGCCAGCTCACCAGTTGGGGCGGGGAACACTGGAGCTTTCTTT
J gene: TRBJ2-1; clone size: once; V gene: TRBV9; D gene: TRBD2; CDR3 protein: CASSVGETSGTQETQFF; CDR3 DNA: TGTGCCAGCAGCGTAGGGGAGACTAGCGGTACTCAAGAGACCCAGTTCTTC
J gene: TRBJ2-3; clone size: few; V gene: TRBV10-1; D gene: -; CDR3 protein: CASSDKDTQYF; CDR3 DNA: TGCGCCAGCAGTGATAAAGATACGCAGTATTTT
J gene: TRBJ1-5; clone size: -; V gene: TRBV2; D gene: -; CDR3 protein: CASRVQGGSNQPQHF; CDR3 DNA: TGTGCCAGCAGGGTCCAAGGGGGTAGCAATCAGCCCCAGCATTTT
J gene: TRBJ2-3; clone size: many; V gene: TRBV5-1; D gene: TRBD2; CDR3 protein: CASSLGLAGRDTQYF; CDR3 DNA: TGTGCCAGCAGCCTGGGACTAGCGGGAAGAGATACGCAGTATTTT
J gene: TRBJ2-1; clone size: -; V gene: TRBV20-1; D gene: TRBD2; CDR3 protein: CSAKRGDYNEQFF; CDR3 DNA: TGCAGTGCTAAGCGGGGGGATTACAATGAGCAGTTCTTC
J gene: TRBJ1-5; clone size: -; V gene: TRBV4-1; D gene: -; CDR3 protein: CASSQWSVRNSNQPQHF; CDR3 DNA: TGCGCCAGCAGCCAGTGGTCGGTGCGAAATAGCAATCAGCCCCAGCATTTT
J gene: TRBJ1-2; clone size: -; V gene: TRBV5-1; D gene: -; CDR3 protein: CASSLQPTNYGYTF; CDR3 DNA: TGCGCCAGCAGCTTGCAGCCTACTAACTATGGCTACACCTTC
J gene: TRBJ2-7; clone size: many; V gene: TRBV4-2; D gene: TRBD2; CDR3 protein: CASSQGISGRPYYEQYF; CDR3 DNA: TGTGCCAGCAGCCAAGGGATTAGCGGGAGACCTTACTACGAGCAGTACTTC
J gene: TRBJ2-6; clone size: few; V gene: TRBV3-1; D gene: TRBD1; CDR3 protein: CASSQPTGSGANVLTF; CDR3 DNA: TGTGCCAGCAGCCAACCGACAGGGTCTGGGGCCAACGTCCTGACTTTC
J gene: TRBJ1-2; clone size: -; V gene: TRBV4-1; D gene: -; CDR3 protein: CASSQEGRGGYGYTF; CDR3 DNA: TGCGCCAGCAGCCAGGAAGGGAGGGGAGGCTATGGCTACACCTTC
J gene: TRBJ1-5; clone size: -; V gene: TRBV6-1; D gene: -; CDR3 protein: CASSLDSGNQPQHF; CDR3 DNA: TGTGCCAGCAGTCTAGACAGCGGCAATCAGCCCCAGCATTTT
J gene: TRBJ2-7; clone size: few; V gene: TRBV18; D gene: -; CDR3 protein: CASSPSRYEQYF; CDR3 DNA: TGTGCCAGCTCACCAAGTCGCTACGAGCAGTACTTC
J gene: TRBJ2-2; clone size: -; V gene: TRBV27; D gene: -; CDR3 protein: CASKTQGGSGELFF; CDR3 DNA: TGTGCCAGCAAGACACAGGGTGGGTCCGGGGAGCTGTTTTTT
J gene: TRBJ1-1; clone size: -; V gene: TRBV20-1; D gene: -; CDR3 protein: CSAPRERLMNTEAFF; CDR3 DNA: TGCAGTGCCCCCAGGGAAAGGCTGATGAACACTGAAGCTTTCTTT
J gene: TRBJ1-2; clone size: -; V gene: TRBV2; D gene: -; CDR3 protein: CASSREEADYTF; CDR3 DNA: TGTGCCAGCAGCAGGGAGGAGGCTGACTACACCTTC
J gene: TRBJ1-3; clone size: -; V gene: TRBV6-5; D gene: -; CDR3 protein: CASSYSGKNRNTIYF; CDR3 DNA: TGTGCCAGCAGTTACTCTGGCAAGAACAGAAACACCATATATTTT
J gene: TRBJ1-1; clone size: -; V gene: TRBV10-3; D gene: -; CDR3 protein: CAISAGVGTEAFF; CDR3 DNA: TGTGCCATCAGTGCAGGGGTGGGCACTGAAGCTTTCTTT
J gene: TRBJ1-1; clone size: -; V gene: TRBV28; D gene: TRBD1; CDR3 protein: CASSATGVAFEAFF; CDR3 DNA: TGTGCCAGCAGTGCAACAGGGGTGGCGTTTGAAGCTTTCTTT
J gene: TRBJ2-5; clone size: -; V gene: TRBV5-4; D gene: TRBD2; CDR3 protein: CASSRTSGRVNQETQYF; CDR3 DNA: TGTGCCAGCAGCAGGACTAGCGGGAGGGTAAATCAAGAGACCCAGTACTTC
J gene: TRBJ2-1; clone size: few; V gene: TRBV20-1; D gene: TRBD2; CDR3 protein: CSAPTSGRYNEQFF; CDR3 DNA: TGCAGTGCTCCGACTAGCGGGAGGTACAATGAGCAGTTCTTC
J gene: TRBJ1-5; clone size: -; V gene: TRBV7-2; D gene: -; CDR3 protein: CASSLTPYNQPQHF; CDR3 DNA: TGTGCCAGCAGCCTGACACCTTACAATCAGCCCCAGCATTTT